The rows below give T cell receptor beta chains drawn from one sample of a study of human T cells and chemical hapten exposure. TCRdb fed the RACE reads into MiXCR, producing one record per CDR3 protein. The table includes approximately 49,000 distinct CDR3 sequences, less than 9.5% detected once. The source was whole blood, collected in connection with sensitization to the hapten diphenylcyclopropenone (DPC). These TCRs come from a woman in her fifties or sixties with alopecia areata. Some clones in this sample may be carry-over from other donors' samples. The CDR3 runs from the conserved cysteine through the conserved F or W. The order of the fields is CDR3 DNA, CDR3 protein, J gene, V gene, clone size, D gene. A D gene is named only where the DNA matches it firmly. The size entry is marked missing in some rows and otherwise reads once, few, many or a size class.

CDR3 DNA: TGTGCCAGCGGATCAGGGGGTAACTATGGCTACACCTTC; CDR3 protein: CASGSGGNYGYTF; J gene: TRBJ1-2; V gene: TRBV28; clone size: many; D gene: TRBD1
CDR3 DNA: TGTGCCAGCAGCTTAGTGTCGGGACTCTACACGGGGGAGAGGACGGGCGAGCAGTACTTC; CDR3 protein: CASSLVSGLYTGERTGEQYF; J gene: TRBJ2-7; V gene: TRBV7-2; clone size: many; D gene: -
CDR3 DNA: TGTGCCACCAGCAGAGATACCGACGTGAATTACTATGGCTACACCTTC; CDR3 protein: CATSRDTDVNYYGYTF; J gene: TRBJ1-2; V gene: TRBV15; clone size: many; D gene: -
CDR3 DNA: TGCAGCGTGGACAGGAGTCTAGCCAAAAACATTCAGTACTTC; CDR3 protein: CSVDRSLAKNIQYF; J gene: TRBJ2-4; V gene: TRBV29-1; clone size: -; D gene: TRBD1
CDR3 DNA: TGTGCCAGCAGCTTGGGAACAGGGCTTGGAAACACCATATATTTT; CDR3 protein: CASSLGTGLGNTIYF; J gene: TRBJ1-3; V gene: TRBV7-2; clone size: few; D gene: -
CDR3 DNA: TGCGCCAGCAGCTCTACCGGGACTGGTTATGGGGTTTCCTACGAGCAGTACTTC; CDR3 protein: CASSSTGTGYGVSYEQYF; J gene: TRBJ2-7; V gene: TRBV5-1; clone size: -; D gene: -
CDR3 DNA: TGCAGTGCTAGACTGCCGGGACTAGCGGGAGTTGTGAGCTCCTACAATGAGCAGTTCTTC; CDR3 protein: CSARLPGLAGVVSSYNEQFF; J gene: TRBJ2-1; V gene: TRBV20-1; clone size: many; D gene: TRBD2
CDR3 DNA: TGTGCCAGCAGTGTACCGGGCAGGGACACTGAAGCTTTCTTT; CDR3 protein: CASSVPGRDTEAFF; J gene: TRBJ1-1; V gene: TRBV28; clone size: -; D gene: -
CDR3 DNA: TGTGCCACCAGCAGAGATCTGTCTGTAGCGGGCACCGACTCCTACGAGCAGTACTTC; CDR3 protein: CATSRDLSVAGTDSYEQYF; J gene: TRBJ2-7; V gene: TRBV15; clone size: -; D gene: TRBD2
CDR3 DNA: TGTGCCAGCAGTTTCTTGGGAAACGGTGAAGCTTTCTTT; CDR3 protein: CASSFLGNGEAFF; J gene: TRBJ1-1; V gene: TRBV27; clone size: -; D gene: -
CDR3 DNA: TGTGCCAGCAGCTCCAGGGAAATGAAGAAAGAGACCCAGTACTTC; CDR3 protein: CASSSREMKKETQYF; J gene: TRBJ2-5; V gene: TRBV11-1; clone size: many; D gene: -
CDR3 DNA: TGTGCCAGCAGCAACGACAGGGAAGCTTTCTTT; CDR3 protein: CASSNDREAFF; J gene: TRBJ1-1; V gene: TRBV21-1; clone size: many; D gene: -
CDR3 DNA: TGCAGCTCATATTGGGCAGGGGGGTACAATGAGCAGTTCTTC; CDR3 protein: CSSYWAGGYNEQFF; J gene: TRBJ2-1; V gene: TRBV29-1; clone size: many; D gene: -
CDR3 DNA: TGTGCCAGCAGCGCACAGGGTATTCCTGGAAACACCATATATTTT; CDR3 protein: CASSAQGIPGNTIYF; J gene: TRBJ1-3; V gene: TRBV7-2; clone size: many; D gene: -
CDR3 DNA: TGTGCCAGCAGCCGGGACAGGGGTTATTCACCCCTCCACTTT; CDR3 protein: CASSRDRGYSPLHF; J gene: TRBJ1-6; V gene: TRBV2; clone size: many; D gene: TRBD1
CDR3 DNA: TGTGCCAGCAGTTTCCCAAACCACAGACGGGAGACCCAGTACTTC; CDR3 protein: CASSFPNHRRETQYF; J gene: TRBJ2-5; V gene: TRBV27; clone size: -; D gene: -
CDR3 DNA: TGTGCCAGCATAGGTTCGATCGCGAACACCGGGGAGCTGTTTTTT; CDR3 protein: CASIGSIANTGELFF; J gene: TRBJ2-2; V gene: TRBV6-1; clone size: -; D gene: -
CDR3 DNA: TGTGCCAGCTCACTAAAGCCCGGGACAGGGGTAGGGAATGAGCAGTTCTTC; CDR3 protein: CASSLKPGTGVGNEQFF; J gene: TRBJ2-1; V gene: TRBV18; clone size: many; D gene: TRBD1
CDR3 DNA: TGTGCCAGCTGTACTCTAGCGGGAGGGCTGAACGGGGAGCTGTTTTTT; CDR3 protein: CASCTLAGGLNGELFF; J gene: TRBJ2-2; V gene: TRBV6-5; clone size: many; D gene: TRBD2
CDR3 DNA: TGTGCCAGCTCACCGCCCGACAGTATGAACACTGAAGCTTTCTTT; CDR3 protein: CASSPPDSMNTEAFF; J gene: TRBJ1-1; V gene: TRBV18; clone size: many; D gene: -
CDR3 DNA: TGTGCCAGCAGCTTTTTTGTGGGAGGGCCGACCTACAATGAGCAGTTCTTC; CDR3 protein: CASSFFVGGPTYNEQFF; J gene: TRBJ2-1; V gene: TRBV11-2; clone size: many; D gene: TRBD2
CDR3 DNA: TGCAGTGCTAGAGAAGGGAGCTATGGCTACACCTTC; CDR3 protein: CSAREGSYGYTF; J gene: TRBJ1-2; V gene: TRBV20-1; clone size: many; D gene: -
CDR3 DNA: TGTGCCAGCAGCTCCGGACAGGAAACAGATACGCAGTATTTT; CDR3 protein: CASSSGQETDTQYF; J gene: TRBJ2-3; V gene: TRBV7-6; clone size: many; D gene: TRBD1
CDR3 DNA: TGTGCCAGCAGCTTGTATCAGGGGGCGCCTCATGGCTACACCTTC; CDR3 protein: CASSLYQGAPHGYTF; J gene: TRBJ1-2; V gene: TRBV5-6; clone size: many; D gene: TRBD1
CDR3 DNA: TGTGCTAGTGGTTTGGGGGGCCTCCGTGGGACTGAAGCTTTCTTT; CDR3 protein: CASGLGGLRGTEAFF; J gene: TRBJ1-1; V gene: TRBV12-5; clone size: few; D gene: -
CDR3 DNA: TGTGCCAGCAGTTCAACTAGCGGGAGGGATACGCAGTATTTT; CDR3 protein: CASSSTSGRDTQYF; J gene: TRBJ2-3; V gene: TRBV28; clone size: many; D gene: TRBD2
CDR3 DNA: TGTGCCAGCAGCCAAGGCAGGGGCCCTCAGCCCCAGCATTTT; CDR3 protein: CASSQGRGPQPQHF; J gene: TRBJ1-5; V gene: TRBV3-1; clone size: few; D gene: -
CDR3 DNA: TGTGCCAGCAGTTACACCTTTGGGACTTTACGCGGGGAGACCCAGTACTTC; CDR3 protein: CASSYTFGTLRGETQYF; J gene: TRBJ2-5; V gene: TRBV6-6; clone size: many; D gene: -
CDR3 DNA: TGTGCCAGCTCACAATTCGGACAGGGCACAGATACGCAGTATTTT; CDR3 protein: CASSQFGQGTDTQYF; J gene: TRBJ2-3; V gene: TRBV18; clone size: many; D gene: TRBD1
CDR3 DNA: TGTGCCAGCAGCGGGAGGACAGGGGACCCGAATTCACCCCTCCACTTT; CDR3 protein: CASSGRTGDPNSPLHF; J gene: TRBJ1-6; V gene: TRBV5-4; clone size: many; D gene: TRBD1
CDR3 DNA: TGTGCCAGCTCAGGAGGGACAGGGAAAAGTGAAGCTTTCTTT; CDR3 protein: CASSGGTGKSEAFF; J gene: TRBJ1-1; V gene: TRBV18; clone size: -; D gene: TRBD1
CDR3 DNA: TGCGCCAGCAGACAAGGGGTTGGGAGAAGCACTGAAGCTTTCTTT; CDR3 protein: CASRQGVGRSTEAFF; J gene: TRBJ1-1; V gene: TRBV4-1; clone size: -; D gene: -
CDR3 DNA: TGTGCCAGCAGTGTCGCGATCACGAACACCGGGGAGCTGTTTTTT; CDR3 protein: CASSVAITNTGELFF; J gene: TRBJ2-2; V gene: TRBV9; clone size: -; D gene: -
CDR3 DNA: TGCAGTGCTAGGTACATAGCGGGAGGAGCATACAATGAGCAGTTCTTC; CDR3 protein: CSARYIAGGAYNEQFF; J gene: TRBJ2-1; V gene: TRBV20-1; clone size: many; D gene: TRBD2
CDR3 DNA: TGCGCCAGCAGCCAAGGTACTTCTTCACCCCTCCACTTT; CDR3 protein: CASSQGTSSPLHF; J gene: TRBJ1-6; V gene: TRBV4-1; clone size: many; D gene: -
CDR3 DNA: TGCAGTGCTTCCCTTCCCGGACTAGCGGGAGCCGGGGAGCTGTTTTTT; CDR3 protein: CSASLPGLAGAGELFF; J gene: TRBJ2-2; V gene: TRBV20-1; clone size: many; D gene: TRBD2
CDR3 DNA: TGCGCCAGCAGCCAAGATCGCGTGGTGGGGGATACTGAAGCTTTCTTT; CDR3 protein: CASSQDRVVGDTEAFF; J gene: TRBJ1-1; V gene: TRBV4-1; clone size: many; D gene: -
CDR3 DNA: TGCAGCGTAAAGAGCGGGACAGGGGCAGGTGAGCAGTTCTTC; CDR3 protein: CSVKSGTGAGEQFF; J gene: TRBJ2-1; V gene: TRBV29-1; clone size: many; D gene: TRBD1
CDR3 DNA: TGCGCCAGCAGCTCAACCGGTGAGAGCGAGCAGTACTTC; CDR3 protein: CASSSTGESEQYF; J gene: TRBJ2-7; V gene: TRBV5-1; clone size: many; D gene: -
CDR3 DNA: TGTGCCAGCAGCCTCGGGACAGGGTTCCACGAGCAGTACTTC; CDR3 protein: CASSLGTGFHEQYF; J gene: TRBJ2-7; V gene: TRBV7-6; clone size: -; D gene: TRBD1
CDR3 DNA: TGTGCCAGCAGTGTGACGAGCTCTGGGGCCAACGTCCTGACTTTC; CDR3 protein: CASSVTSSGANVLTF; J gene: TRBJ2-6; V gene: TRBV7-8; clone size: many; D gene: -
CDR3 DNA: TGTGCCAGCTCTCTTGGCACAGAAGTTAATCAGCCCCAGCATTTT; CDR3 protein: CASSLGTEVNQPQHF; J gene: TRBJ1-5; V gene: TRBV6-1; clone size: many; D gene: -
CDR3 DNA: TGTGCCAGCAGCTCGAAACCAAACAGAGGGGCTTCGAGCACAGATACGCAGTATTTT; CDR3 protein: CASSSKPNRGASSTDTQYF; J gene: TRBJ2-3; V gene: TRBV7-2; clone size: many; D gene: -
CDR3 DNA: TGTGCCAGCAGCTTAACAGGGGGAAGCAGCCCACCCCTCCACTTT; CDR3 protein: CASSLTGGSSPPLHF; J gene: TRBJ1-6; V gene: TRBV7-9; clone size: few; D gene: TRBD1
CDR3 DNA: TGTGCCAGCAGCTTAGGAACGGGCCACCAGCCCCAGCATTTT; CDR3 protein: CASSLGTGHQPQHF; J gene: TRBJ1-5; V gene: TRBV7-9; clone size: few; D gene: -
CDR3 DNA: TGCGCCAGCAGCTTGAGCAGGGGTGACACTGAAGCTTTCTTT; CDR3 protein: CASSLSRGDTEAFF; J gene: TRBJ1-1; V gene: TRBV5-1; clone size: -; D gene: -
CDR3 DNA: TGCAGTGCTAGTCCCACCGGGACCGCTAATCAGCCCCAGCATTTT; CDR3 protein: CSASPTGTANQPQHF; J gene: TRBJ1-5; V gene: TRBV20-1; clone size: many; D gene: -
CDR3 DNA: TGTGCCAGCAGCCCTAGCGGGAGAGGCCAAGAGACCCAGTACTTC; CDR3 protein: CASSPSGRGQETQYF; J gene: TRBJ2-5; V gene: TRBV6-2/TRBV6-3; clone size: few; D gene: TRBD2
CDR3 DNA: TGCAGTGCTAGCGGGACTAGCGGGCACAATGAGCAGTTCTTC; CDR3 protein: CSASGTSGHNEQFF; J gene: TRBJ2-1; V gene: TRBV20-1; clone size: -; D gene: TRBD2